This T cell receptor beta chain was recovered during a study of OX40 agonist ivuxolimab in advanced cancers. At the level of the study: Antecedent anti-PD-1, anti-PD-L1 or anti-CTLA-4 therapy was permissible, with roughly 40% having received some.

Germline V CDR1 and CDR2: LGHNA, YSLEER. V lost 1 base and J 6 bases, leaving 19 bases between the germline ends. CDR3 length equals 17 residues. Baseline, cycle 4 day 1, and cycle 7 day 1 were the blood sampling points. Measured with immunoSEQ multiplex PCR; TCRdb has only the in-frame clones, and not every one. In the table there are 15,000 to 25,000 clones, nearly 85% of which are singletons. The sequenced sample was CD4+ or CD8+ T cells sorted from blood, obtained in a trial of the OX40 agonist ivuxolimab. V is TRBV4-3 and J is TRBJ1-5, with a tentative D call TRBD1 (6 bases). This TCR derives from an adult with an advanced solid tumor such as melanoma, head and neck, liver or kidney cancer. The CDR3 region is CASSQAYVDRFSQPQHF. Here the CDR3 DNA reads TGCGCCAGCAGCCAAGCGTACGTCGACAGGTTTAGTCAGCCCCAGCATTTT.